This T cell receptor beta chain stems from a study of cytomegalovirus exposure and HLA in healthy donors. About the research overall: A later analysis reported the same platform for the 90 to 150 validation repertoires and the approximately 720 first-cohort repertoires. Study-level findings and limits: Specificity for CMV antigens was confirmed in vitro for a few of the CMV-associated chains. Some TCR beta chains (around 160 of them) were listed as cytomegalovirus-associated.

With respect to this clone: As yet, its antigen is unknown.

The protocol was immunoSEQ multiplex PCR, while the TCRdb copy is restricted to in-frame clones and leaves out a portion. The data show about 200,000 clones, about nine tenths seen once. Germline lookup yields CDR1 GTSNPN and CDR2 SVGIG (reference sequence). CDR3 length: 14 residues. V lost 2 bases to trimming and J lost 7 bases; unmatched junction nucleotides: 6. This chain uses TRBV30 with TRBJ2-1; 9 nucleotides match TRBD1. This clonotype was obtained from a woman aged 18-29 years in good health and CMV-seropositive. The source material was PBMCs. The CDR3 region is CAWSPNDRGNEQFF. The CDR3 DNA reads TGTGCCTGGAGTCCAAATGACAGGGGGAATGAGCAGTTCTTC.